What follows are 29 T cell receptor beta chains derived from one specimen sequenced in a study of response to subunit inactivated influenza vaccine. MiXCR was run by TCRdb on the RT-PCR reads, yielding one entry per CDR3 protein. The table lists about 520,000 distinct CDR3 sequences, approximately 7.2% of them singletons. This specimen was PBMCs from blood, taken less than 25 months after vaccination. These receptors came from a man between 50 and 69 years old who received an inactivated influenza vaccine.

V usage is TRBV9 and J usage is TRBJ2-7; a possible D gene is TRBD2 (7 bases). The V gene lost 4 bases and the J gene lost 4 bases, with 15 bases spanning the gap. This CDR3 has 14 residues. Germline CDR1 is SGDLS and CDR2 is YYNGEE. The CDR3, as DNA: TGTGCCAGCAGCCCCGGTAAGGGGGGGTACGAGCAGTACTTC. It translates to CASSPGKGGYEQYF.

The chain employs TRBV5-1 and TRBJ1-2; TRBD1 aligns across 9 bases. This CDR3 contains 15 residues. CDR1 is SGHRS and CDR2 is YFSETQ in the germline V gene. With V trimmed by 2 bases and J by 4 bases, 6 bases remained unmatched. The CDR3, as DNA: TGCGCCAGCAGCTTTTCCGGGACAGGGTCCTATGGCTACACCTTC. This codes for CASSFSGTGSYGYTF.

This clonotype was picked up a small number of times. The chain joins TRBV11-1 to TRBJ2-7; TRBD1 matches at 12 bases. Germline-derived CDR1 and CDR2 are SGHAT and FQDESV (reference sequence). Trimming took 6 bases from V and 2 from J; bases not matched to a gene: 5. The CDR3 length is 15 residues. The CDR3 DNA is TGTGCCAGCAGACCGGGACAGGGGGCGACCTACGAGCAGTACTTC. Its translation is CASRPGQGATYEQYF.

The table lists this clonotype with many counts. V is TRBV10-3 and J is TRBJ1-4, with no clear D. Trimming pared 6 bases from V and 5 bases from J, leaving 7 bases between. Germline V gene lookup returns CDR1 ENHRY and CDR2 SYGVKD. The CDR3 is 12 amino acids. CDR3: CAIRGTNEKLFF. The CDR3 DNA reads TGTGCCATCAGGGGAACAAATGAAAAACTGTTTTTT.

This clonotype was observed many times. The V call is TRBV9, the J call TRBJ2-1, with D perhaps matching TRBD1 (6 bases). Germline V gene sequence: CDR1 SGDLS, CDR2 YYNGEE. V was cut by 2 bases and J by 5 bases, with 14 bases left in between. CDR3 length equals 15 residues. The CDR3 nucleotides are TGTGCCAGCAGCGTCGTCCAGGGGTTTCACAATGAGCAGTTCTTC. Translation: CASSVVQGFHNEQFF.

The chain joins TRBV29-1 to TRBJ2-4; no definite D call. The CDR3 has 13 residues. Deletions cut 4 bases from V and 3 bases from J, with 10 bases between. Per the germline V gene, CDR1 is SQVTM and CDR2 is ANQGSEA. The CDR3 loop reads CSVGALDKNIQYF. CDR3 in DNA: TGCAGCGTTGGGGCCCTGGACAAAAACATTCAGTACTTC.

This clonotype was counted only a few times. The V and J genes are TRBV27 and TRBJ2-1; 8 positions match TRBD2. Germline-derived CDR1 and CDR2 are MNHEY and SMNVEV (reference sequence). Trimming at V came to 9 bases and at J to 4 bases, leaving 8 bases not matched to a gene. CDR3 size: 14 residues. The CDR3 DNA is TGTGCCAGTATATGGACTAGCTTTTACAATGAGCAGTTCTTC. The encoded protein is CASIWTSFYNEQFF.

In this sample, this clonotype turned up many times. V gene TRBV12-3 or TRBV12-4 combines with J gene TRBJ1-1; D may be TRBD1 (5 bases). V shed 3 bases and J shed 10 bases, with 18 bases lying between them. The CDR3 length is 14 residues. CDR3 DNA sequence: TGTGCCAGCAGTTTTGGGTTGGGAGGGGCAACAGCTTTCTTT. It is translated as CASSFGLGGATAFF.

This clonotype occurred a few times. The DNA of the CDR3 is TGCAGTGGCGCCGGGAGGCAGGACTATGGCTACACCTTC. It translates to CSGAGRQDYGYTF. This sequence joins TRBV20-1 and TRBJ1-2, with D unresolved. CDR1 and CDR2 from the germline V gene are DFQATT and SNEGSKA (reference sequence). Trimming stripped 7 bases from V and 3 bases from J, with 15 bases between. The CDR3 is 13 amino acids.

The rearrangement joins TRBV20-1 to TRBJ2-5; TRBD1 agrees at 7 bases. V gave up 0 bases and J gave up 2 bases; unmatched junction bases: 6. The CDR3 contains 15 residues. CDR1 and CDR2 from the germline V gene are DFQATT and SNEGSKA (reference sequence). The CDR3 region has the DNA TGCAGTGCTAGAGATTATAGGACAGGACAAGAGACCCAGTACTTC. Translating it yields CSARDYRTGQETQYF.

This clonotype was seen more than once but under ten times. This chain's CDR3 is CASSQDRRIWGGELFF. The DNA for the CDR3 is TGCGCCAGCAGCCAAGATAGGAGAATTTGGGGCGGGGAGCTGTTTTTT. The rearrangement links TRBV4-3 to TRBJ2-2; D unresolved. This CDR3 is built from 16 residues. Germline V CDR1 and CDR2: LGHNA, YSLEER. V was clipped by 0 bases and J by 7 bases, with 15 bases between them.

In its sample, this clonotype was seen a few times. This chain joins TRBV4-1 and TRBJ2-1; TRBD2 is a possible D gene (5 bases). Trimming stripped 0 bases from V and 8 bases from J, with 8 bases between. The CDR3 totals 13 residues. CDR1 and CDR2 from the germline V gene are MGHRA and YSYEKL. The CDR3 sequence: CASSQEAGYEQFF. CDR3 sequence (DNA): TGCGCCAGCAGCCAAGAGGCGGGTTATGAGCAGTTCTTC.

This clonotype was counted many times. This chain joins TRBV24-1 and TRBJ2-1; 8 bases agree with TRBD2. The CDR3 length is 13 residues. The germline CDR1 and CDR2 sequences are KGHDR and SFDVKD. The V and J ends lost 3 bases and 12 bases, in that order; junction bases with no gene match: 6. The DNA of the CDR3 is TGTGCCACCAGTGATACGACTAGCGAGGGGCAGTTCTTC. This gives the protein CATSDTTSEGQFF.

The V gene is TRBV6-5, the J gene TRBJ2-1; TRBD2 might be the D (5 bases). Trimming removed 6 bases at V and 8 bases at J, with 11 bases between. The CDR3 sequence is 12 residues long. Germline V lookup: CDR1 MNHEY, CDR2 SVGAGI. The CDR3 reads CASSRIGDEQFF. The CDR3 region has the DNA TGTGCCAGCAGCCGCATCGGGGATGAGCAGTTCTTC.

This clonotype was counted at least ten times. CDR3 amino acids: CATSDPGQGPNTGELFF. For the CDR3, the DNA is TGTGCCACCAGTGATCCGGGACAGGGCCCGAACACCGGGGAGCTGTTTTTT. The rearrangement uses TRBV24-1 and TRBJ2-2; 9 bases fit TRBD1. The CDR3 consists of 17 residues. The germline V gene encodes CDR1 KGHDR and CDR2 SFDVKD. The V and J ends lost 3 bases and 0 bases, in that order; junction bases with no gene match: 4.

This clonotype was counted a few times. This sequence joins TRBV6-5 and TRBJ2-7; D tentatively fits TRBD1 or TRBD2 (5 bases each). V lost 2 bases, J lost 6 bases, and 11 bases lay in between. There are 13 residues in the CDR3. Germline V gene data show CDR1 as MNHEY and CDR2 as SVGAGI. In DNA form, the CDR3 reads TGTGCCAGCAGTTACCGGGGCTCACTCGAGCAGTACTTC. Its protein product is CASSYRGSLEQYF.

This clonotype came up a few times. The V and J genes are TRBV20-1 and TRBJ2-1; 7 bases agree with TRBD1. The CDR3 has 15 amino acids. V lost 2 bases, J lost 4 bases, and 8 bases stayed unmatched. Germline values: CDR1 DFQATT, CDR2 SNEGSKA (reference sequence). CDR3 nucleotides: TGCAGTGCTAGAACGACAGGGCGCCAGTACAATGAGCAGTTCTTC. Encoded protein: CSARTTGRQYNEQFF.

This clonotype was detected ten times or more. The chain joins TRBV9 to TRBJ2-7, with 7 bases identical to TRBD1. The CDR3 length is 15 residues. The ends lost 4 bases at V and 5 bases at J; junction bases unmatched: 12. CDR1 is SGDLS, CDR2 YYNGEE, per germline. The CDR3 reads CASSPGTAFRNEQYF. The CDR3 DNA is TGTGCCAGCAGCCCCGGGACAGCGTTTAGGAACGAGCAGTACTTC.

This clonotype was seen repeatedly, ten times or more. The rearrangement uses TRBV4-3 and TRBJ1-2; unclear D gene. Trimming pared 2 bases from V and 4 bases from J, leaving 14 bases between. The CDR3 loop spans 15 amino acids. CDR1 and CDR2 from the germline V gene are LGHNA and YSLEER. CDR3 sequence (DNA): TGCGCCAGCAGCCAACTGATCCCAGGTCCCTATGGCTACACCTTC. Amino acid sequence: CASSQLIPGPYGYTF.

This clonotype came up many times. The chain recombines TRBV12-3 or TRBV12-4 with TRBJ1-5; D is perhaps TRBD1 (6 bases). V was clipped by 2 bases and J by 7 bases, with 15 bases between them. The length of the CDR3 is 15 residues. The CDR3 sequence: CASSLSGAGWQPQHF. CDR3 DNA: TGTGCCAGCAGTTTATCGGGGGCAGGGTGGCAGCCCCAGCATTTT.

The gene calls are TRBV3-1 and TRBJ1-6; 9 bases line up with TRBD1. The J segment lost 9 bases and the V segment lost 4 bases, leaving 10 bases of the junction unmatched. This CDR3 contains 16 residues. Germline assignment: CDR1 LGHDT and CDR2 YNNKEL (reference sequence). The CDR3 is CASSPMGGQGSSPLHF. The CDR3 bases are TGTGCCAGCAGCCCAATGGGGGGACAGGGAAGTTCACCCCTCCACTTT. Together with reference TRBV3-1 and TRBJ1-6, the CDR3 gives the full variable domain: DTAVSQTPKYLVTQMGNDKSIKCEQNLGHDTMYWYKQDSKKFLKIMFSYNNKELIINETVPNRFSPKSPDKAHLNLHINSLELGDSAVYFCASSPMGGQGSSPLHFGNGTRLTVT.

This clonotype was recorded a few times. This chain connects TRBV5-1 to TRBJ1-6, with TRBD1 matching over 10 bases. Germline CDR1 and CDR2: SGHRS and YFSETQ. The CDR3 loop spans 16 amino acids. V was pared by 3 bases and J by 9 bases, with 9 bases of the junction left unmatched. The CDR3, as DNA: TGCGCCAGCAGCTCGGACGGACAGGGGGTTGGTTCACCCCTCCACTTT. Its protein is CASSSDGQGVGSPLHF.

This sequence joins TRBV20-1 and TRBJ2-7; a possible D gene is TRBD2 (6 bases). The CDR3 runs to 16 residues. CDR1 DFQATT and CDR2 SNEGSKA come from the germline V gene (reference sequence). The V and J ends lost 0 bases and 3 bases respectively, with 18 bases between them. The CDR3 is CSARDLARLAFYEQYF. CDR3 bases: TGCAGTGCTAGAGATCTAGCGCGGCTAGCGTTCTACGAGCAGTACTTC.

This chain uses TRBV7-8 with TRBJ2-1; no reliable D call. Germline V gene sequence: CDR1 SGHVS, CDR2 FQNEAQ. Trimming left V 1 base short and J 6 bases short, with 19 bases between. The CDR3 runs 17 residues. The CDR3 DNA is TGTGCCAGCAGCTTAGTAACGGTTCCTGGGTTTAGCAATGAGCAGTTCTTC. It is translated as CASSLVTVPGFSNEQFF.

This clonotype was seen repeatedly, ten times or more. The chain is built from TRBV11-2 and TRBJ2-2; D unresolved. Germline CDR1 and CDR2: SGHAT and FQNNGV. There are 15 residues in the CDR3. Trimming shortened V by 1 base and J by 0 bases, and 6 bases separated the two germline ends. CDR3 sequence: CASSLAQANTGELFF. CDR3 sequence (DNA): TGTGCCAGCAGCTTAGCGCAAGCGAACACCGGGGAGCTGTTTTTT.

This clonotype was recorded a few times. The genes are TRBV27 and TRBJ1-4; D might be TRBD1 (6 bases). Germline loops: CDR1 MNHEY, CDR2 SMNVEV (reference sequence). This CDR3 is built from 14 residues. V was trimmed by 0 bases and J by 7 bases, leaving 9 bases between them. Here the CDR3 DNA reads TGTGCCAGCAGTTTATCGGGACACAGTGAAAAACTGTTTTTT. This translates into CASSLSGHSEKLFF.

This clonotype occurred many times. The chain recombines TRBV29-1 with TRBJ2-7; the D gene could be TRBD1 or TRBD2 (5 bases each). The CDR3 has 13 amino acids. V was trimmed by 7 bases and J by 5 bases, leaving 18 bases between them. Looked up from germline, CDR1 is SQVTM and CDR2 is ANQGSEA. This chain's CDR3 is CSAKGPRRDEQYF. The CDR3 bases are TGCAGCGCAAAGGGACCGCGTAGGGACGAGCAGTACTTC.

This clonotype has more than one count but fewer than ten. The rearrangement uses TRBV4-3 and TRBJ2-1; tentatively, D is TRBD2 (5 bases). Germline CDR1 is LGHNA and CDR2 is YSLEER. V was trimmed by 4 bases and J by 1 base, leaving 14 bases between them. There are 16 residues in the CDR3. CDR3 sequence (DNA): TGCGCCAGCAGCCGGGATAGCGCGCTATCCTACAATGAGCAGTTCTTC. Its translation is CASSRDSALSYNEQFF.

The rearrangement links TRBV2 to TRBJ1-2; 7 bases are a match to TRBD1. CDR1 is SNHLY, CDR2 FYNNEI, per germline. Trimming took 3 bases from V and 8 from J; bases not matched to a gene: 12. CDR3 size: 15 residues. In nucleotides, the CDR3 is TGTGCCAGCAGTGACCGGGACAGCCCCTCGGGGGGCTACACCTTC. Its translation: CASSDRDSPSGGYTF.